This T cell receptor beta chain is drawn from a study of post-analysis software for immune sequencing data. Study-wide context: Recorded disease courses covered relapsing-remitting, secondary progressive and progressive-relapsing multiple sclerosis. Some patients had no subtype annotation.

Turning to this clonotype: Its target is unknown.

General observations from the study: Normalized Chao1 diversity in multiple sclerosis patients fell significantly below that of controls. Elevated frequency relative to controls characterized four or five TRBV segments in patients, TRBV5-6, TRBV5-1 and TRBV20-1 among them. Strong co-clustering by F measure linked samples that shared a preparation batch.

Libraries were made from TCR beta cDNA, and they carried unique molecular identifiers. Hundreds of thousands of cDNA molecules were obtained from roughly 1 to 10 million T cells. TCRdb itself ran the PCR reads through MiXCR, one entry per CDR3 protein. The sample includes some 700,000 distinct CDR3 sequences, roughly three fifths seen only once; the top ten take about 11%. V lost 5 bases, J lost 7 bases, and 11 bases stayed unmatched. Germline CDR1 reads SQVTM; CDR2 reads ANQGSEA. The CDR3 length is 14 residues. This sequence joins TRBV29-1 and TRBJ2-5; 9 bases match TRBD1. Sequenced: blood. This receptor was obtained from a girl aged 2 to 9 with multiple sclerosis. In DNA, the CDR3 is TGCAGCGTTCGGTCGGGACAGGGTATCGGGACCCAGTACTTC. This translates into CSVRSGQGIGTQYF.